This T cell receptor (beta chain) is from a study of blood T cell repertoires in COVID-19. Some clones are missing from TCRdb's copy, which holds only in-frame ones; the method was immunoSEQ multiplex PCR. This table holds more than 150,000 clones, approximately 80% found once. The CDR3 length is 18 residues. Per germline, CDR1 SGHTA and CDR2 FQGTGA. After removal of 2 bases from V and 2 bases from J, the junction contained 9 bases not matched to a gene. This rearrangement joins TRBV7-3 to TRBJ2-3, with 11 bases matching TRBD2. Sequencing was performed on peripheral blood. The TCR sequence derives from a human donor in a cohort sampled during active COVID-19. The CDR3 DNA reads as TGTGCCAGCAGCTTACGCCACCTAGCGGGGGGAACCACAGATACGCAGTATTTT. This codes for CASSLRHLAGGTTDTQYF.